One sample yielded the 12 T cell receptor beta chains listed below, sequenced in a study of PD-1 blockade in classical Hodgkin lymphoma. The data were produced by immunoSEQ multiplex PCR, yet TCRdb's version contains in-frame clones alone and is incomplete. The data contain under 100,000 clones, 65% to 85% of them singletons. Every one of the patients relapsed after autologous stem cell transplantation (brentuximab vedotin exposure was variable). Sequenced here: peripheral blood mononuclear cells (PBMCs), sampled at baseline. The source of these receptors is a human donor with classical Hodgkin lymphoma.

This clone has only one observation. This chain links TRBV7-9 with TRBJ2-5, with TRBD2 matching over 9 bases. With V trimmed by 7 bases and J by 2 bases, 17 bases remained unmatched. The germline gives CDR1 SEHNR, CDR2 FQNEAQ (reference sequence). The CDR3 runs to 18 residues. The CDR3 DNA reads TGTGCCAGCAAGAACAGAAGGAGCGCGGGAGGGGCTCAAGAGACCCAGTACTTC. Its protein product is CASKNRRSAGGAQETQYF.

The gene calls are TRBV9 and TRBJ2-3; no reliable D call. Per the germline V gene, CDR1 is SGDLS and CDR2 is YYNGEE. The CDR3 has 12 amino acids. With 4 bases removed from V and 5 bases from J, the gap between germline ends came to 8 bases. This CDR3 reads CASSTSGDTQYF. The CDR3 coding sequence is TGTGCCAGCAGCACCTCGGGAGATACGCAGTATTTT.

CDR3 sequence reads: CASRPTSGYPYEQYF. CDR3 DNA: TGTGCCAGCAGACCCACTTCGGGGTACCCCTACGAGCAGTACTTC. The V gene is TRBV6-6, the J gene TRBJ2-7; a weak D match, TRBD2 (5 bases). Trimming left V 6 bases short and J 2 bases short, with 17 bases between. The CDR3 length is 15 residues. CDR1 MNHNY and CDR2 SVGAGI come from the germline V gene (reference sequence).

The chain recombines TRBV11-3 with TRBJ2-2; D unclear. The CDR3 is 13 residues long. Trimming removed 0 bases from V and 1 base from J, with 0 bases in between. CDR1 and CDR2 (germline): SGHNT, YENEEA. The CDR3 region has the DNA TGTGCCAGCAGCTTAGAGAACACCGGGGAGCTGTTTTTT. This sequence encodes CASSLENTGELFF.

The J gene is TRBJ2-7, the V gene TRBV7-2, with 9 bases that match TRBD2. The V and J ends lost 1 base and 4 bases, in that order; junction bases with no gene match: 2. The CDR3 consists of 14 residues. Germline CDR1 SGHTA, CDR2 FQGNSA. The CDR3 nucleotides read TGTGCCAGCAGCTTAGGCGGGAGGGGGTACGAGCAGTACTTC. This encodes CASSLGGRGYEQYF. The complete variable domain, with remaining parts taken from reference TRBV7-2 and TRBJ2-7, reads GAGVSQSPSNKVTEKGKDVELRCDPISGHTALYWYRQSLGQGLEFLIYFQGNSAPDKSGLPSDRFSAERTGGSVSTLTIQRTQQEDSAVYLCASSLGGRGYEQYFGPGTRLTVT.

The rearrangement joins TRBV5-6 to TRBJ2-3; possible D gene TRBD1, 6 bases. V lost 1 base and J 0 bases, leaving 18 bases between the germline ends. CDR3 length equals 18 residues. Germline CDR1 SGHDT, CDR2 YYEEEE. The CDR3 nucleotides are TGTGCCAGCAGCTTGATCTGGGGACATACTCCTAGCACAGATACGCAGTATTTT. Protein: CASSLIWGHTPSTDTQYF. Looking up the rest from reference TRBV5-6 and TRBJ2-3 gives the full variable domain: DAGVTQSPTHLIKTRGQQVTLRCSPKSGHDTVSWYQQALGQGPQFIFQYYEEEERQRGNFPDRFSGHQFPNYSSELNVNALLLGDSALYLCASSLIWGHTPSTDTQYFGPGTRLTVL.

The chain recombines TRBV5-6 with TRBJ2-1; D gene uncertain. Trimming pared 9 bases from V and 0 bases from J, leaving 13 bases between. This CDR3 is built from 14 residues. From germline, CDR1 is SGHDT and CDR2 YYEEEE. CDR3 coding DNA: TGTGCCACCCTTCGGCGTGCCTCCTACAATGAGCAGTTCTTC. Its protein product is CATLRRASYNEQFF.

The chain employs TRBV4-1 and TRBJ2-5; D unresolved. CDR1 is MGHRA, CDR2 YSYEKL, per germline. Deletions cut 1 base from V and 5 bases from J, with 14 bases between. This CDR3 region has 15 residues. CDR3 sequence: CASSQGEGGWETQYF. Written as DNA, the CDR3 is TGCGCCAGCAGCCAAGGGGAAGGTGGCTGGGAGACCCAGTACTTC.

The chain has TRBV5-1 and TRBJ2-6; D is undetermined. This CDR3 is 15 amino acids long. Germline V CDR1 and CDR2: SGHRS, YFSETQ. V dropped 0 bases and J dropped 2 bases, with 6 bases sitting between them. The CDR3 nucleotides read TGCGCCAGCAGCTTGGTACTCGCTGGGGCCAACGTCCTGACTTTC. Protein: CASSLVLAGANVLTF. The full variable domain, in which reference TRBV5-1 and TRBJ2-6 provide the parts outside the CDR3, is KAGVTQTPRYLIKTRGQQVTLSCSPISGHRSVSWYQQTPGQGLQFLFEYFSETQRNKGNFPGRFSGRQFSNSRSEMNVSTLELGDSALYLCASSLVLAGANVLTFGAGSRLTVL.

The J gene is TRBJ1-1, the V gene TRBV12-5, with TRBD1 as a possible D gene (6 bases). V was trimmed by 1 base and J by 5 bases, leaving 11 bases between them. Germline loops: CDR1 LGHNT, CDR2 FRNRAP. The CDR3 has 14 residues. DNA of the CDR3: TGTGCTAGTGGTTTGGGAGGGGGAGGGACTGAAGCTTTCTTT. This gives the protein CASGLGGGGTEAFF.

This clone was seen more than once but under ten times. The chain employs TRBV7-9 and TRBJ2-1, with TRBD1 matching over 7 bases. Germline CDR1 is SEHNR and CDR2 is FQNEAQ (reference sequence). This CDR3 is built from 14 residues. The V segment lost 6 bases and the J segment 3 bases; nucleotides outside the gene matches: 5. This chain's CDR3 is CASSTGQVYNEQFF. CDR3 sequence (DNA): TGTGCCAGCAGTACTGGACAGGTCTACAATGAGCAGTTCTTC.

The chain has TRBV10-3 and TRBJ1-5, with unresolved D. V was shortened by 0 bases and J by 7 bases, with 4 bases between the two germline ends. CDR1 and CDR2 (germline): ENHRY, SYGVKD. The CDR3 loop spans 12 amino acids. The CDR3 protein is CAISESRQPQHF. The DNA for the CDR3 is TGTGCCATCAGTGAGTCAAGGCAGCCCCAGCATTTT.